This T cell receptor beta chain was sequenced during a study of regulatory T cells in long-lasting Graves disease. V lost 7 bases and J lost 3, with 13 bases in between. The CDR3 is made up of 15 amino acids. Germline V CDR1 and CDR2: LNHDA, SQIVND (reference sequence). Time point specified: newly diagnosed GD, antithyroid drugs for less than 3 months. Researchers made the TCR library from RNA that was extracted from PBMCs. Arm-PCR with iRepertoire HTBI primers amplified the CDR3 regions for these TCR beta libraries. From the multiplex PCR reads, TCRdb called clonotypes with MiXCR, one entry per CDR3 protein. The sample has fewer than 400,000 distinct CDR3 sequences; about 20% are singletons. Points from the study as a whole: Between persistent patients, roughly 2,600 public clonotypes were shared, exceeding the roughly 940 shared between new patients.

This clonotype was picked up many times. Its cognate antigen is unknown. The receptor's source is a female donor with Graves disease. The input for sequencing was peripheral blood mononuclear cells (PBMCs), taken at new diagnosis, from a patient treated with antithyroid drugs. The V and J genes are TRBV19 and TRBJ2-6; D is perhaps TRBD1 (5 bases). The CDR3 protein is CASNGQSGGANVLTF. CDR3 bases: TGTGCCAGTAATGGACAATCTGGTGGGGCCAACGTCCTGACTTTC.